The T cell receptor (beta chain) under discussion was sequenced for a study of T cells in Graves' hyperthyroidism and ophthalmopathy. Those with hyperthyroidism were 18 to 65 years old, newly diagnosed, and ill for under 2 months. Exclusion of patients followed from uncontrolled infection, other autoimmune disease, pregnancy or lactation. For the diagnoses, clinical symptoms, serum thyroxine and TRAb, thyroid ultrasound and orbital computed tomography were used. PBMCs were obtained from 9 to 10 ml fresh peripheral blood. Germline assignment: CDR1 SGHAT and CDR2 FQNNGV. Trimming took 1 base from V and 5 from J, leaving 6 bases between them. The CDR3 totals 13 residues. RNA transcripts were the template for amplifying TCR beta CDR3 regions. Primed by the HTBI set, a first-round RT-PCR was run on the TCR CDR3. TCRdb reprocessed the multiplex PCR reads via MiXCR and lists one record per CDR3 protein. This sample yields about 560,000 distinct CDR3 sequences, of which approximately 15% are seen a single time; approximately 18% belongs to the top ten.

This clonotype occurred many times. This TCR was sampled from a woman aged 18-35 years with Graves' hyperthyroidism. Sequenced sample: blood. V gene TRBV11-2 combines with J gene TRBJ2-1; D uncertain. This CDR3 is CASSLGGHNEQFF. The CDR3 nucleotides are TGTGCCAGCAGCTTAGGAGGCCACAATGAGCAGTTCTTC.